These 14 T cell receptor beta chains came from one sample sequenced in a study of T cells in Graves' hyperthyroidism and ophthalmopathy. TCR beta CDR3 region amplification was performed from RNA transcripts. An initial round of RT-PCR targeting the TCR CDR3 relied on the HTBI primer set. Via MiXCR, TCRdb re-called the multiplex PCR reads, giving one row per CDR3 protein. The sample contains approximately 640,000 distinct CDR3 sequences, around 15% of which appear only once. The sequenced sample consisted of blood. These TCRs come from a woman under 40 with Graves' hyperthyroidism.

This clonotype has only one observation. The rearrangement links TRBV2 to TRBJ2-3, with unresolved D. The CDR3 covers 14 residues. The V gene lost 0 bases and the J gene lost 2 bases, with 6 bases spanning the gap. In germline, CDR1 is SNHLY, CDR2 FYNNEI. The CDR3 spells CASSEARSTDTQYF. In nucleotides, the CDR3 is TGTGCCAGCAGTGAAGCCAGGTCCACAGATACGCAGTATTTT.

Ten or more counts support this clonotype. The chain recombines TRBV28 with TRBJ2-6; 7 bases match TRBD1. Trimming took 6 bases from V and 0 from J; bases not matched to a gene: 8. The CDR3 has 17 amino acids. The germline V gene has CDR1 MDHEN and CDR2 SYDVKM. This chain's CDR3 is CASSPTGQFSGANVLTF. The DNA for the CDR3 is TGTGCCAGCAGCCCAACGGGACAGTTCTCTGGGGCCAACGTCCTGACTTTC.

Details on this clonotype: This sequence may be a read error, since a much larger clone differs from it by one base. V usage is TRBV18 and J usage is TRBJ2-3; D call uncertain. This CDR3 has 13 amino acids. Germline V CDR1 and CDR2: KGHSH, LQKENI. The CDR3 DNA sequence: TGTGTCAGCTCACCGTTCGAGTCAGATACGCAGTATTTT. Its protein product is CVSSPFESDTQYF.

This clonotype was observed many times. This chain uses TRBV28 with TRBJ1-5, with a weak D call TRBD1 (6 bases). Trimming cost V 8 bases and J 0 bases, with 20 bases left between them. Germline loops: CDR1 MDHEN, CDR2 SYDVKM. This CDR3 is built from 17 residues. The CDR3 DNA is TGTGCCAGCCTGGGGGCTGATTCTGTAGATAGCAATCAGCCCCAGCATTTT. Encoded protein: CASLGADSVDSNQPQHF.

About this clonotype: This could be a read error, since a much larger clone is one nucleotide away. The chain links TRBV13 to TRBJ1-4, with D hard to call. The CDR3 is made up of 15 amino acids. The V gene's germline CDR1 is PRHDT and CDR2 FYEKMQ (reference sequence). CDR3 bases: TGTGCCAACAGCTTATCGGGTCGAACTAATGAAAAACTGTTTTTT. Residues: CANSLSGRTNEKLFF.

In this sample, this clonotype turned up a few times. The junction and the germline gene differ at one end; a read error may be behind it. This chain uses TRBV10-3 with TRBJ2-1; no clear D. Germline V CDR1 and CDR2: ENHRY, SYGVKD. This CDR3 is built from 15 residues. This CDR3 is CAISEIGNGYSEQFF. CDR3 nucleotide sequence: TGTGCCATCAGTGAGATTGGGAACGGGTACAGTGAGCAGTTCTTC.

In its sample, this clonotype was seen many times. The V and J genes are TRBV27 and TRBJ2-2, with D possibly being TRBD1 (6 bases). The CDR3 is made up of 13 amino acids. Germline CDR1 and CDR2: MNHEY and SMNVEV (reference sequence). The germline V and J ends were trimmed by 4 bases and 6 bases, with 9 bases remaining between them. CDR3 protein: CASSSEGAGELFF. In DNA, the CDR3 is TGTGCCAGCAGTTCCGAGGGGGCCGGGGAGCTGTTTTTT.

The V and J genes are TRBV27 and TRBJ2-1, with no clear D. The CDR3 totals 15 residues. Germline CDR1 is MNHEY and CDR2 is SMNVEV (reference sequence). The V end lost 6 bases, the J end lost 6 bases, and 18 bases lay between the germline ends. This CDR3 reads CASSPRTVWGNEQFF. Written as DNA, the CDR3 is TGTGCCAGCAGCCCCAGGACGGTCTGGGGCAATGAGCAGTTCTTC.

The chain carries TRBV7-3 and TRBJ2-1; TRBD1 matches at 9 bases. The junction had 3 bases not matched to a gene; V was cut back by 5 bases and J by 4 bases. Germline lookup yields CDR1 SGHTA and CDR2 FQGTGA. The CDR3 extends over 14 amino acids. The CDR3 DNA sequence: TGTGCCAGCAGCACAGGGGGCTCATACAATGAGCAGTTCTTC. Protein sequence: CASSTGGSYNEQFF.

This clonotype was observed a handful of times. This chain connects TRBV30 to TRBJ2-7, with no clear D. The CDR3 sequence is 12 residues long. Per the germline V gene, CDR1 is GTSNPN and CDR2 is SVGIG (reference sequence). Trimming cost V 4 bases and J 1 base, with 8 bases left between them. CDR3 in DNA: TGTGCCTGGAAAGGGTTGTCCTACGAGCAGTACTTC. It codes for CAWKGLSYEQYF. Combining the CDR3 with reference TRBV30 and TRBJ2-7 gives the whole variable domain SQTIHQWPATLVQPVGSPLSLECTVEGTSNPNLYWYRQAAGRGLQLLFYSVGIGQISSEVPQNLSASRPQDRQFILSSKKLLLSDSGFYLCAWKGLSYEQYFGPGTRLTVT.

In this sample, this clonotype turned up a few times. V is TRBV4-1 and J is TRBJ1-2, with TRBD1 as a possible D gene (5 bases). Trimming pared 0 bases from V and 4 bases from J, leaving 12 bases between. Germline V gene data show CDR1 as MGHRA and CDR2 as YSYEKL. The CDR3 runs 15 residues. The CDR3 reads CASSQDWRGGYGYTF. The CDR3 DNA follows: TGCGCCAGCAGCCAAGATTGGAGGGGTGGCTATGGCTACACCTTC.

The chain employs TRBV5-8 and TRBJ2-5; D is unresolved. Trimming removed 8 bases at V and 7 bases at J, with 9 bases between. Germline CDR1 reads SGHTS; CDR2 reads YDEGEE. The CDR3 spans 10 residues. Here the CDR3 DNA reads TGTGCCAGTCTGGATACGACCCAGTACTTC. Its translation: CASLDTTQYF.

This clonotype was observed many times. The CDR3 is CASSPFTTGNYGNTIYF. The DNA for the CDR3 is TGTGCCAGCAGCCCATTTACTACAGGGAACTATGGAAACACCATATATTTT. The chain couples TRBV3-1 to TRBJ1-3; a weak D match, TRBD1 (6 bases). The germline V and J ends were trimmed by 4 bases and 3 bases, with 19 bases remaining between them. The germline V gene encodes CDR1 LGHDT and CDR2 YNNKEL (reference sequence). There are 17 residues in the CDR3.

This clonotype has ten or more counts. The chain joins TRBV30 to TRBJ2-1; 12 bases map to TRBD2. The junction had 13 bases not matched to a gene; V was cut back by 3 bases and J by 10 bases. The CDR3 covers 16 residues. In germline, CDR1 is GTSNPN, CDR2 SVGIG (reference sequence). Here the CDR3 DNA reads TGTGCCTGGAGGCGGGGAATTGGACTAGCGGGGATGGAGCAGTTCTTC. This codes for CAWRRGIGLAGMEQFF.